The next 28 T cell receptor beta chains were all read from a single sample in a study of blood T cell repertoires in COVID-19. Profiling relied on immunoSEQ multiplex PCR, and the TCRdb table lists in-frame clones only, not all of them. This table holds over 100,000 clones, 85% found once. The sequenced material came from peripheral blood. The receptors were gathered from a man in his forties with acute or convalescent COVID-19.

This clone showed up just a few times. V gene TRBV5-1 combines with J gene TRBJ1-5; unclear D gene. Germline lookup yields CDR1 SGHRS and CDR2 YFSETQ. V was pared by 4 bases and J by 5 bases, with 10 bases between. The CDR3 has 13 residues. The DNA of the CDR3 is TGCGCCAGCAGCGTCGACTTCTATCAGCCCCAGCATTTT. Translating it yields CASSVDFYQPQHF.

J is TRBJ2-5 and V is TRBV9; 7 nucleotides agree with TRBD2. Germline V gene lookup returns CDR1 SGDLS and CDR2 YYNGEE. This CDR3 is 13 amino acids long. V shed 4 bases and J 4 bases; nucleotides not matched to a gene: 4. The CDR3 DNA sequence: TGTGCCAGCAGCCCAGGACTAGTAGAGACCCAGTACTTC. This gives the protein CASSPGLVETQYF. The whole variable domain, remainder taken from reference TRBV9 and TRBJ2-5, is DSGVTQTPKHLITATGQRVTLRCSPRSGDLSVYWYQQSLDQGLQFLIQYYNGEERAKGNILERFSAQQFPDLHSELNLSSLELGDSALYFCASSPGLVETQYFGPGTRLLVL.

This chain connects TRBV24-1 to TRBJ1-5; D unresolved. Germline CDR1 is KGHDR and CDR2 is SFDVKD. This CDR3 is built from 11 residues. The V end lost 7 bases, the J end lost 2 bases, and 2 bases lay between the germline ends. In DNA form, the CDR3 reads TGTGCCACCAGCTGCAATCAGCCCCAGCATTTT. It is translated as CATSCNQPQHF.

The V gene is TRBV5-1, the J gene TRBJ2-1; 7 nucleotides align to TRBD2. Looked up from germline, CDR1 is SGHRS and CDR2 is YFSETQ. The junction had 3 bases not matched to a gene; V was cut back by 5 bases and J by 1 base. This CDR3 is built from 14 residues. The CDR3 DNA is TGCGCCAGCAGGGGGGGGGAGTCCTACAATGAGCAGTTCTTC. As protein: CASRGGESYNEQFF. Full variable domain (remainder filled in from reference TRBV5-1 and TRBJ2-1): KAGVTQTPRYLIKTRGQQVTLSCSPISGHRSVSWYQQTPGQGLQFLFEYFSETQRNKGNFPGRFSGRQFSNSRSEMNVSTLELGDSALYLCASRGGESYNEQFFGPGTRLTVL.

The J gene is TRBJ2-7, the V gene TRBV5-5; 7 nucleotides agree with TRBD1. The CDR3 contains 16 residues. Looked up from germline, CDR1 is SGHKS and CDR2 is YYEKEE (reference sequence). J gave up 2 bases and V 2 bases, and 10 bases lay outside the gene matches. The DNA for the CDR3 is TGTGCCAGCAGCTTCCCCCACAGGGGCCTAACCTACGAGCAGTACTTC. Amino acids: CASSFPHRGLTYEQYF.

The chain combines TRBV6-2 or TRBV6-3 with TRBJ1-3, with TRBD1 as a possible D gene (5 bases). The CDR3 is 15 residues long. Trimming pared 6 bases from V and 0 bases from J, leaving 12 bases between. Per the germline V gene, CDR1 is MNHEY and CDR2 is SVGEGT. The CDR3 protein is CASRYRTTSGNTIYF. The CDR3 region has the DNA TGTGCCAGCAGATACCGGACAACCTCTGGAAACACCATATATTTT.

The rearrangement uses TRBV9 and TRBJ2-5, with 12 bases that match TRBD2. With 0 bases clipped from V and 5 bases from J, the junction kept 8 bases outside the gene matches. There are 17 residues in the CDR3. Germline V lookup: CDR1 SGDLS, CDR2 YYNGEE. The CDR3 region is CASSVGSGLAGTETQYF. The CDR3 DNA sequence: TGTGCCAGCAGCGTAGGATCCGGACTAGCGGGGACGGAGACCCAGTACTTC.

This chain connects TRBV27 to TRBJ2-3; 10 nucleotides match TRBD2. The CDR3 contains 15 residues. CDR1 MNHEY and CDR2 SMNVEV come from the germline V gene (reference sequence). J lost 6 bases, V lost 1 base, and 4 bases had no gene match. The CDR3 reads CASSLLAGGGDTQYF. Here the CDR3 DNA reads TGTGCCAGCAGTTTATTAGCGGGGGGAGGGGATACGCAGTATTTT.

The chain couples TRBV6-2 or TRBV6-3 to TRBJ2-4, with TRBD2 matching over 13 bases. Germline V gene data show CDR1 as MNHEY and CDR2 as SVGEGT. J lost 6 bases, V lost 0 bases, and 2 bases had no gene match. The CDR3 length is 16 residues. DNA for the CDR3: TGTGCCAGCAGTTACTCGGGACTAGCGGGGAGAAACATTCAGTACTTC. Translated, it gives CASSYSGLAGRNIQYF.

Here the CDR3 DNA reads TGTGCCAGCAGCCCTGGACTGACCACAGATACGCAGTATTTT. Amino acid sequence: CASSPGLTTDTQYF. V usage is TRBV7-2 and J usage is TRBJ2-3, with TRBD2 as a possible D gene (5 bases). The CDR3 sequence is 14 residues long. Trimming took off 5 bases at V and 2 bases at J, with 11 bases between the two ends. Germline V gives CDR1 SGHTA, CDR2 FQGNSA.

The V gene is TRBV15, the J gene TRBJ2-7; the D is unclear. Per germline, CDR1 LNHNV and CDR2 YYDKDF (reference sequence). The CDR3 loop spans 14 amino acids. V gave up 0 bases and J gave up 3 bases, with 9 bases separating them. CDR3 loop: CATSRDSGSYEQYF. The CDR3 coding sequence is TGTGCCACCAGCAGAGATTCAGGCAGCTACGAGCAGTACTTC.

This clone was picked up one time. V gene TRBV28 combines with J gene TRBJ1-3; no firm D call. V lost 3 bases and J 4 bases, leaving 10 bases between the germline ends. This CDR3 spans 14 amino acids. The germline V gene has CDR1 MDHEN and CDR2 SYDVKM. The CDR3 DNA sequence: TGTGCCAGCAGTTTTTGGGAGTCCGGAAACACCATATATTTT. Its translation is CASSFWESGNTIYF.

The V gene is TRBV9, the J gene TRBJ1-1; 7 positions agree with TRBD1. Germline CDR1 reads SGDLS; CDR2 reads YYNGEE. The CDR3 contains 15 residues. Germline trimming cut 4 bases from V and 0 bases from J; bases unmatched to any gene: 6. CDR3 loop: CASSQGGRMNTEAFF. CDR3 sequence (DNA): TGTGCCAGCAGCCAGGGGGGCAGAATGAACACTGAAGCTTTCTTT.

This clone was counted between two and nine times. The chain links TRBV2 to TRBJ2-1; tentatively, D is TRBD1 (6 bases). The CDR3 runs to 15 residues. V was trimmed by 6 bases and J by 3 bases, leaving 15 bases between them. In germline, CDR1 is SNHLY, CDR2 FYNNEI. This chain's CDR3 is CASRAGTTGYNEQFF. The CDR3 region has the DNA TGTGCCAGCAGGGCTGGGACAACCGGCTACAATGAGCAGTTCTTC.

V and J are TRBV4-2 and TRBJ2-3; no clear D. Germline V gives CDR1 LGHNA, CDR2 YNFKEQ. The CDR3 has 14 amino acids. Trimming stripped 0 bases from V and 3 bases from J, with 7 bases between. Here the CDR3 reads CASSQEFQTDTQYF. The CDR3 coding sequence is TGTGCCAGCAGCCAAGAATTCCAGACAGATACGCAGTATTTT.

The J gene is TRBJ2-1, the V gene TRBV14; TRBD2 aligns across 9 bases. The CDR3 contains 17 residues. CDR1 SGHDN and CDR2 FVKESK come from the germline V gene. The junction had 6 bases not matched to a gene; V was cut back by 0 bases and J by 3 bases. For the CDR3, the DNA is TGTGCCAGCAGCCAAGACAGAGCGGGAGGTTTCTACAATGAGCAGTTCTTC. This codes for CASSQDRAGGFYNEQFF.

The rearrangement links TRBV30 to TRBJ2-2, with 10 bases that match TRBD1. CDR1 and CDR2 (germline): GTSNPN, SVGIG (reference sequence). The V gene end was trimmed by 5 bases and the J gene end by 4 bases; junction bases not matched to a gene: 4. CDR3 size: 14 residues. The CDR3 sequence is CAWDRGPPTGELFF. CDR3 coding DNA: TGTGCCTGGGACAGGGGGCCTCCCACCGGGGAGCTGTTTTTT. Combining the CDR3 with reference TRBV30 and TRBJ2-2 gives the whole variable domain SQTIHQWPATLVQPVGSPLSLECTVEGTSNPNLYWYRQAAGRGLQLLFYSVGIGQISSEVPQNLSASRPQDRQFILSSKKLLLSDSGFYLCAWDRGPPTGELFFGEGSRLTVL.

The chain recombines TRBV13 with TRBJ2-1; 7 bases align to TRBD1. CDR1 PRHDT and CDR2 FYEKMQ come from the germline V gene (reference sequence). V lost 6 bases, J lost 3 bases, and 8 bases stayed unmatched. The CDR3 consists of 15 residues. CDR3 sequence (DNA): TGTGCCAGCAGTTTTGGGGGACAGTACTACAATGAGCAGTTCTTC. Protein sequence: CASSFGGQYYNEQFF.

The chain employs TRBV28 and TRBJ2-5; the match to TRBD1 covers 7 bases. Looked up from germline, CDR1 is MDHEN and CDR2 is SYDVKM. Unmatched junction bases numbered 14, after V lost 3 bases and J lost 1 base. The CDR3 extends over 18 amino acids. CDR3 protein: CASSLSLRAGGGQETQYF. CDR3 DNA: TGTGCCAGCAGTTTGAGTCTCAGGGCAGGGGGTGGCCAAGAGACCCAGTACTTC.

The chain links TRBV12-3 or TRBV12-4 to TRBJ1-1; tentatively, D is TRBD1 (5 bases). This CDR3 comprises 13 residues. The V gene lost 6 bases and the J gene lost 5 bases, with 13 bases spanning the gap. The CDR3, as DNA: TGTGCCAGCAGCCCCAGGGCAAAGACTGAAGCTTTCTTT. Protein sequence: CASSPRAKTEAFF.

This chain uses TRBV30 with TRBJ1-6, with 7 positions matching TRBD1. CDR3 length: 14 residues. Germline CDR1 reads GTSNPN; CDR2 reads SVGIG (reference sequence). V lost 3 bases and J lost 5; bases outside the gene matches: 4. CDR3 amino acids: CAWRPGQHNSPLHF. The DNA of the CDR3 is TGTGCCTGGAGGCCGGGACAGCATAATTCACCCCTCCACTTT.

This sequence joins TRBV6-5 and TRBJ2-7; D might be TRBD1 (6 bases). There are 13 residues in the CDR3. Germline loops: CDR1 MNHEY, CDR2 SVGAGI. V dropped 6 bases and J dropped 5 bases, with 14 bases sitting between them. CDR3 in DNA: TGTGCCAGCAGAGCTACAGGGCTTCACGAGCAGTACTTC. This codes for CASRATGLHEQYF.

The CDR3 coding sequence is TGTGCCAGCAGTTTGGGCCCGGGACAGCTTACGCAGTATTTT. The encoded protein is CASSLGPGQLTQYF. The V call is TRBV28, the J call TRBJ2-3, with 7 nucleotides matching TRBD1. Germline V gene lookup returns CDR1 MDHEN and CDR2 SYDVKM. Germline trimming cut 3 bases from V and 8 bases from J; bases unmatched to any gene: 8. The CDR3 extends over 14 amino acids.

The V call is TRBV2, the J call TRBJ2-2, with TRBD1 matching 7 bases. V gave up 7 bases and J gave up 0 bases; unmatched junction bases: 8. Germline V gene lookup returns CDR1 SNHLY and CDR2 FYNNEI. This CDR3 is 16 amino acids long. The CDR3 spells CASKTGPFANTGELFF. CDR3 DNA sequence: TGTGCCAGCAAGACAGGGCCATTCGCGAACACCGGGGAGCTGTTTTTT.

Turning to this clone: The junction departs from germline at one end; a sequencing error may be responsible. This chain uses TRBV2 with TRBJ1-2; D gene uncertain. The CDR3 has 13 residues. Germline V CDR1 and CDR2: SNHLY, FYNNEI. The CDR3 DNA follows: TGTGCCATCAGTGCCTATTTGGGCTCTGGCTACACCTTC. Residues: CAISAYLGSGYTF.

This clone was seen only once. The rearrangement links TRBV6-5 to TRBJ1-6, with 11 bases that match TRBD1. The CDR3 loop spans 15 amino acids. The V gene's germline CDR1 is MNHEY and CDR2 SVGAGI. J was trimmed by 9 bases and V by 4 bases; bases with no gene match: 5. DNA of the CDR3: TGTGCCAGCAGTTTCGGGACAGGGGGACTTTCACCCCTCCACTTT. Protein product: CASSFGTGGLSPLHF.

The table lists this clone with a few counts. V usage is TRBV7-9 and J usage is TRBJ2-5, with D maybe TRBD2 (6 bases). The CDR3 sequence is 15 residues long. V lost 2 bases and J 2 bases, leaving 12 bases between the germline ends. The V gene's germline CDR1 is SEHNR and CDR2 FQNEAQ (reference sequence). DNA of the CDR3: TGTGCCAGCAGCTTACTGTCGGGGGAACAAGAGACCCAGTACTTC. It translates to CASSLLSGEQETQYF. Complete variable domain (other parts from reference TRBV7-9 and TRBJ2-5): DTGVSQNPRHKITKRGQNVTFRCDPISEHNRLYWYRQTLGQGPEFLTYFQNEAQLEKSRLLSDRFSAERPKGSFSTLEIQRTEQGDSAMYLCASSLLSGEQETQYFGPGTRLLVL.

The chain joins TRBV3-1 (or the pseudogene TRBV3-2) to TRBJ2-3; D not resolved. V lost 1 base and J lost 4, with 9 bases in between. Germline CDR1 reads LGHDT; CDR2 reads YNNKEL (reference sequence). The CDR3 is 14 amino acids. The CDR3, as DNA: TGTGCCAGCAGCCAAGTGACACCCCCAGATACGCAGTATTTT. The encoded protein is CASSQVTPPDTQYF.